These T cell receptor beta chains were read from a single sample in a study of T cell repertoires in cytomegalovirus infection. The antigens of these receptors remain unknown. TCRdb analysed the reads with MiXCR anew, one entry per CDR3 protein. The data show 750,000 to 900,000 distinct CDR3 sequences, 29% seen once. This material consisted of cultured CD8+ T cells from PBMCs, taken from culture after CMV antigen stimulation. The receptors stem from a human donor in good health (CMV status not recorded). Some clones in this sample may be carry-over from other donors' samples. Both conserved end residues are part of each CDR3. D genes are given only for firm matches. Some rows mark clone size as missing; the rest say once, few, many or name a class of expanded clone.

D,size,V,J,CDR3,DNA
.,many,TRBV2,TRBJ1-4,CASSEQIATNEKLFF,TGTGCCAGCAGTGAACAGATCGCAACTAATGAAAAACTGTTTTTT
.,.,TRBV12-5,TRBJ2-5,CASGRTGTLFETQYF,TGTGCTAGTGGACGAACCGGGACCCTCTTCGAGACCCAGTACTTC
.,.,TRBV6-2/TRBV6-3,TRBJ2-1,CASSYSTGLLYNEQFF,TGTGCCAGCAGTTACTCCACCGGACTTCTTTACAATGAGCAGTTCTTC
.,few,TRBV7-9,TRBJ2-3,CASNDGGLTDTQYF,TGTGCCAGCAACGATGGGGGACTCACAGATACGCAGTATTTT
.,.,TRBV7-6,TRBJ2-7,CASSSEGIEQYF,TGTGCCAGCAGCAGTGAGGGGATCGAGCAGTACTTC
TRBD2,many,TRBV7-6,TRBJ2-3,CASSLDDWTSGGTDTQYF,TGTGCCAGCAGCTTGGACGACTGGACTAGCGGGGGGACAGATACGCAGTATTTT
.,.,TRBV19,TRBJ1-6,CATGGGRNSPLHF,TGTGCCACGGGAGGTGGAAGAAATTCACCCCTCCACTTT
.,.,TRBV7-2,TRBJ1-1,CASSWGRSTEAFF,TGTGCCAGCAGTTGGGGACGGAGCACTGAAGCTTTCTTT
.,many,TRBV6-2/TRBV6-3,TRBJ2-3,CASSYGTAWSTQYF,TGTGCCAGCAGTTATGGGACGGCGTGGTCTACGCAGTATTTT
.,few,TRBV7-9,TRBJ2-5,CASSLSGPGETQYF,TGTGCCAGCAGCTTATCAGGGCCGGGAGAGACCCAGTACTTC
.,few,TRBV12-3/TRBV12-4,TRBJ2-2,CASSFRALNTGELFF,TGTGCCAGCAGTTTCAGGGCCCTAAACACCGGGGAGCTGTTTTTT
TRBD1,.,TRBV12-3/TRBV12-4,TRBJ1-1,CASKLTGGNTEAFF,TGTGCCAGCAAATTGACAGGGGGCAACACTGAAGCTTTCTTT
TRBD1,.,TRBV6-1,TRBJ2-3,CASRDGTALSTDTQYF,TGTGCCAGCAGAGATGGGACAGCCTTAAGCACAGATACGCAGTATTTT
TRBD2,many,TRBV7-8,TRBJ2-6,CASSYYTSGGLSGANVLTF,TGTGCCAGCAGCTACTACACTAGCGGGGGACTCTCTGGGGCCAACGTCCTGACTTTC
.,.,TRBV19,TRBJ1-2,CASSNTGFSGYTF,TGTGCCAGTAGTAACACAGGGTTCTCTGGCTACACCTTC
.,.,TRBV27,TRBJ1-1,CASSLYRAAEAFF,TGTGCCAGCAGTTTATATCGGGCGGCTGAAGCTTTCTTT
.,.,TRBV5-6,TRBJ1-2,CASSLGELIYGYTF,TGTGCCAGCAGCTTGGGGGAGTTAATCTATGGCTACACCTTC
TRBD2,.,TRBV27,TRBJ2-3,CASLRVAGATDTQYF,TGTGCCAGCCTAAGAGTAGCGGGGGCCACAGATACGCAGTATTTT
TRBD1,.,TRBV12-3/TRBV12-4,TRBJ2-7,CASTQGAYEQYF,TGTGCCAGCACCCAGGGGGCCTACGAGCAGTACTTC
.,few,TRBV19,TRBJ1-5,CASSPARVPQSNQPQHF,TGTGCCAGTAGTCCGGCCCGGGTTCCCCAGAGCAATCAGCCCCAGCATTTT
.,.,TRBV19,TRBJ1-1,CASSIVPGYNTEAFF,TGTGCCAGTAGTATAGTCCCAGGTTATAACACTGAAGCTTTCTTT
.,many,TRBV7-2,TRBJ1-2,CASSSSLAPFYGYTF,TGTGCCAGCAGCTCCTCTCTAGCCCCATTCTATGGCTACACCTTC
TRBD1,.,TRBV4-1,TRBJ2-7,CASSQVAPPGQGLAEQYF,TGCGCCAGCAGCCAAGTCGCACCTCCGGGACAGGGACTTGCCGAGCAGTACTTC
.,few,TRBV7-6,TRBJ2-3,CASSYEGTSRSTDTQYF,TGTGCCAGCAGCTACGAGGGCACCTCACGTAGCACAGATACGCAGTATTTT
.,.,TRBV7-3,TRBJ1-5,CASSLTVAGQPQHF,TGTGCCAGCAGCTTAACGGTGGCGGGGCAGCCCCAGCATTTT
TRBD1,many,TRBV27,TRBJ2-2,CARTRTGNTGELFF,TGTGCCAGGACAAGGACAGGGAACACCGGGGAGCTGTTTTTT
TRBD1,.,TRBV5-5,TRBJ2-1,CASSRQGANEQFF,TGTGCCAGCAGCCGTCAGGGGGCGAATGAGCAGTTCTTC
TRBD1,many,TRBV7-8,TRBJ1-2,CASSLDRVHGYTF,TGTGCCAGCAGCCTGGACAGGGTTCATGGCTACACCTTC
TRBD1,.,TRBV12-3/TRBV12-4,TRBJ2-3,CASSFPIPAEIRQGQADTQYF,TGTGCCAGCAGTTTCCCTATTCCCGCCGAAATTAGACAGGGCCAGGCAGATACGCAGTATTTT
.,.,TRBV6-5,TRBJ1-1,CASSYQSETDTEAFF,TGTGCCAGCAGTTACCAATCGGAAACGGACACTGAAGCTTTCTTT
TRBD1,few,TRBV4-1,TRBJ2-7,CASSLSWGTGTYEQYF,TGCGCCAGCAGCCTTAGTTGGGGGACAGGCACCTACGAGCAGTACTTC
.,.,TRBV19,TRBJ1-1,CASSIGLYTEAFF,TGTGCCAGTAGTATTGGGTTATACACTGAAGCTTTCTTT
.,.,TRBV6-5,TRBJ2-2,CASSYLRTNTGELFF,TGTGCCAGCAGTTACTTGCGGACCAACACCGGGGAGCTGTTTTTT
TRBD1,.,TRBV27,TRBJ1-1,CASSLRDRGQAFF,TGTGCCAGCAGTTTACGGGACAGGGGGCAAGCTTTCTTT
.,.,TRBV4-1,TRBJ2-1,CASSQDPTEWSYNEQFF,TGCGCCAGCAGCCAAGATCCGACGGAGTGGTCCTACAATGAGCAGTTCTTC
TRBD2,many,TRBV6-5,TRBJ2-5,CASSLTSGEETQYF,TGTGCCAGCAGTCTGACTAGCGGGGAAGAGACCCAGTACTTC
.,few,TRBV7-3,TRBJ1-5,CASNKSGGLKPPGNQPQHF,TGTGCCAGCAACAAATCTGGGGGGTTGAAACCACCGGGCAATCAGCCCCAGCATTTT
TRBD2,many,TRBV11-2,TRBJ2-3,CASSLETSGSTDTQYF,TGTGCCAGCAGCTTAGAGACTAGCGGTAGCACAGATACGCAGTATTTT
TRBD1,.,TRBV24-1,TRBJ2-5,CATRDRASETQYF,TGTGCCACCAGAGACAGGGCTTCAGAGACCCAGTACTTC
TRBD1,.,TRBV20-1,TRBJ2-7,CSADRGSYEQYF,TGCAGTGCCGACAGGGGGTCGTACGAGCAGTACTTC
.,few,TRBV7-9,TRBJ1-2,CASSLGVGLRDYGYTF,TGTGCCAGCAGCTTAGGGGTAGGCCTCCGGGATTATGGCTACACCTTC
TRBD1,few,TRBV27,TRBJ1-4,CASRAGTGIEKLFF,TGTGCCAGCAGGGCCGGGACAGGGATTGAAAAACTGTTTTTT
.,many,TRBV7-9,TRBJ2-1,CASSSSRDGNF,TGTGCCAGCAGCTCGTCCCGGGACGGGAACTTC
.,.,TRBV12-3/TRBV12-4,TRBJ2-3,CASSELRRDTQYF,TGTGCCAGCAGCGAATTAAGGAGGGATACGCAGTATTTT
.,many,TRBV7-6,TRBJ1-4,CASSPYPGAAQAEKLFF,TGTGCCAGCAGCCCCTACCCAGGCGCGGCCCAAGCGGAAAAACTGTTTTTT
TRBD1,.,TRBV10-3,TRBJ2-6,CAISESGQGAISGANVLTF,TGTGCCATCAGTGAGTCGGGACAGGGGGCGATCTCTGGGGCCAACGTCCTGACTTTC
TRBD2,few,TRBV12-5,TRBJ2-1,CASGLVLPGLAGDSYNEQFF,TGTGCTAGTGGTTTGGTCCTACCCGGACTAGCGGGGGACTCCTACAATGAGCAGTTCTTC
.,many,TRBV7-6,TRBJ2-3,CASSLGRGVTDTQYF,TGTGCCAGCAGCTTAGGCAGGGGAGTTACAGATACGCAGTATTTT
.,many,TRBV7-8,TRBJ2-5,CATSFSGYQETQYF,TGTGCCACCAGTTTTTCGGGGTACCAAGAGACCCAGTACTTC
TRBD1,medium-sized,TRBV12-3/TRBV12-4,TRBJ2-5,CASRGTAQETQYF,TGTGCCAGCAGGGGGACAGCCCAAGAGACCCAGTACTTC
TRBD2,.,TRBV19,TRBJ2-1,CASTLAGGVGEQFF,TGTGCCAGTACACTAGCGGGGGGCGTCGGTGAGCAGTTCTTC
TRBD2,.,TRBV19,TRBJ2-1,CASSLTSGGYFSSYNEQFF,TGTGCCAGTAGCCTGACTAGCGGGGGGTATTTCAGCTCCTACAATGAGCAGTTCTTC
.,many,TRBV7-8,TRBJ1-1,CASSLGGGVSEAFF,TGTGCCAGCAGCTTAGGCGGGGGGGTTTCTGAAGCTTTCTTT
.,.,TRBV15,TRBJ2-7,CATSRDTPEQYF,TGTGCCACCAGCAGAGATACACCTGAGCAGTACTTC
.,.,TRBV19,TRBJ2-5,CASSTHRVQETQYF,TGTGCCAGTAGTACCCACAGGGTTCAGGAGACCCAGTACTTC
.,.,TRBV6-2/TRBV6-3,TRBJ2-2,CASSPRPGTGELFF,TGTGCCAGCAGTCCGCGACCCGGCACCGGGGAGCTGTTTTTT
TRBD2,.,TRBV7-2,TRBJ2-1,CASSRGGLSYNEQFF,TGTGCCAGCAGCCGGGGGGGCCTGTCCTACAATGAGCAGTTCTTC
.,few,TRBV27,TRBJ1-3,CASRTLGGGNTIYF,TGTGCCAGCAGAACCCTTGGGGGCGGAAACACCATATATTTT
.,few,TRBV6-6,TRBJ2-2,CASSYSKRHFTGELFF,TGTGCCAGCAGTTACTCGAAGCGACACTTCACCGGGGAGCTGTTTTTT
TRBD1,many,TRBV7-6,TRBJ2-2,CASSTGGVAAGELFF,TGTGCCAGCAGCACAGGGGGCGTCGCAGCCGGGGAGCTGTTTTTT